This T cell receptor (beta chain) was found in a study of shared clonotypes between healthy human individuals. Libraries were prepared by immunoSEQ multiplex PCR; TCRdb keeps only in-frame clonotypes and omits some of them. The sample gives some 2,000,000 clones, almost 96% of which show up once; roughly 0.13% is in the top ten. On this clone: The limits of the CDR3 on the DNA are not certain, so only TCRdb's listed CDR3 is given.

This TCR was sampled from a man aged 18 to 30 in good health. The sequencing sample was made of naive CD4+ T cells sorted from blood. Subset described: CD45RA+ positively selected.

CDR3 sequence reads: CASSFGSGQGYGYTF. The genes are TRBV5-6 and TRBJ1-2; the table's D call of TRBD1 was not tested on the DNA. Ends included, the CDR3 has 15 residues. Germline V lookup: CDR1 SGHDT, CDR2 YYEEEE.